The clone carrying this T cell receptor (beta chain) was counted only a few times. CDR3 length: 15 residues. V was clipped by 1 base and J by 7 bases, with 16 bases between them. The record originates from a study of patients and donors after allogeneic stem cell transplantation. TCRdb reprocessed the RT-PCR reads via MiXCR and lists one record per CDR3 protein. The profile shows 900,000 to 1,000,000 distinct CDR3 sequences, more than 15% of them singletons. The sequence was obtained from a human donor who was either an allogeneic HSCT recipient or a stem cell or donor lymphocyte infusion donor (not recorded which). It is not recorded whose cells these are; they may come from a transplant donor. The chain employs TRBV12-3 or TRBV12-4 and TRBJ2-5, with D uncertain. Sample: blood, either unsorted or a sorted T cell fraction (not recorded which). The CDR3 region is CASSLVAGSQATQYF. Written as DNA, the CDR3 is TGTGCCAGCAGTTTAGTGGCTGGAAGTCAGGCGACCCAGTACTTC.